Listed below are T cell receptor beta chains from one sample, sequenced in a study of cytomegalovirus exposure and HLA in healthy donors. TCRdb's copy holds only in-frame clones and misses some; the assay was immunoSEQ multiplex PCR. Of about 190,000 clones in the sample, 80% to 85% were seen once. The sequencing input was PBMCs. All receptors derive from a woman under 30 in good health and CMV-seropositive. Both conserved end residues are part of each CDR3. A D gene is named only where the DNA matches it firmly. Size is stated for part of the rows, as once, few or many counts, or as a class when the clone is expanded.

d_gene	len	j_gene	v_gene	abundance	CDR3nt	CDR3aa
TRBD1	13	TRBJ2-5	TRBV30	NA	TGTGCCGGCGACAGGGGCTACTTCGAGACCCAGTACTTC	CAGDRGYFETQYF
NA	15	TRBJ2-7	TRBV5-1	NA	TGCGCCAGCAGCTCGGGGGACAGCTTATCTTACGAGCAGTACTTC	CASSSGDSLSYEQYF
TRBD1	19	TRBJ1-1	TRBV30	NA	TGTGCCTGGGAGGGGGACAGGGAAGGATATACAGGGTCGCGCGCTGAAGCTTTCTTT	CAWEGDREGYTGSRAEAFF
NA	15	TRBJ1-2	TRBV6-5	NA	TGTGCCAGCAGCCCATCCCCCTGGGCCAACTATGGCTACACCTTC	CASSPSPWANYGYTF
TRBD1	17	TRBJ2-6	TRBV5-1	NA	TGCGCCAGCAGCTCTAACAGGGGGCGCGGAGGGGCCAACGTCCTGACTTTC	CASSSNRGRGGANVLTF
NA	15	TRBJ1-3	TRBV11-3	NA	TGTGCCAGCAGCTTATCCGGGAACTCTGGAAACACCATATATTTT	CASSLSGNSGNTIYF
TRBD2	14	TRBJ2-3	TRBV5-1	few	TGCGCCAGCACCGGGGGGGCAAGCACAGATACGCAGTATTTT	CASTGGASTDTQYF
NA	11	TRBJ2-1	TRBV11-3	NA	TGTGCCAGCAGCTTAGGTCAAATGCAGTTCTTC	CASSLGQMQFF
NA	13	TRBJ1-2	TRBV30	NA	TGTGCCTGGAGCCGGCAGGGGAACTATGGCTACACCTTC	CAWSRQGNYGYTF
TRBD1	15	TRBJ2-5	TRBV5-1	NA	TGCGCCAGCAGCTCGGGACAGGGGGTACAAGAGACCCAGTACTTC	CASSSGQGVQETQYF
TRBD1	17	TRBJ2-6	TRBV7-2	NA	TGTGCCAGCAGCTTAGCGGGAAGGGGGCCAGGGGCCAACGTCCTGACTTTC	CASSLAGRGPGANVLTF
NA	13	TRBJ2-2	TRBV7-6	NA	TGTGCCAGCAGCTTAGCGAAGAGCGGGGAGCTGTTTTTT	CASSLAKSGELFF
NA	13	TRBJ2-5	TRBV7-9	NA	TGTGCCAGCAGCCCGGAGAACCAAGAGACCCAGTACTTC	CASSPENQETQYF
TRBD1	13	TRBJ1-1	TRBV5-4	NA	TGTGCCAGCAGCGTGGACAGGGGTCTTGAAGCTTTCTTT	CASSVDRGLEAFF
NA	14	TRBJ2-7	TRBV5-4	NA	TGTGCCAGCAGCTCCCCTGGGACACCCTACGAGCAGTACTTC	CASSSPGTPYEQYF